One sample yielded the 5 T cell receptor beta chains listed below, sequenced in a study of T-cell reconstitution after alpha-beta-depleted transplantation in children. As it was prepared, the TCRbeta library received unique molecular identifiers. TCRdb itself ran the PCR reads through MiXCR, one entry per CDR3 protein. The table records about 260,000 distinct CDR3 sequences, less than 9% of them present only once. The source material was PBMCs, mostly from graft donor cells, sampled 180 days after TCRalphabeta/CD19-depleted stem cell transplant. The receptors originated from a male patient under 18 who had a stem cell transplant for acute lymphoblastic leukemia, so the T cells may come from the graft donor.

Many counts were recorded for this clonotype. The chain joins TRBV12-3 or TRBV12-4 to TRBJ1-5; 10 bases map to TRBD1. Germline trimming cut 1 base from V and 6 bases from J; bases unmatched to any gene: 3. The CDR3 is 15 residues long. CDR3 in amino acids: CASSLGGQGIQPQHF. The CDR3 DNA sequence: TGTGCCAGCAGTTTAGGGGGACAGGGGATTCAGCCCCAGCATTTT.

This clonotype was seen many times. V gene TRBV19 combines with J gene TRBJ2-2, with a weak D call TRBD1 (7 bases). There are 15 residues in the CDR3. V was clipped by 3 bases and J by 4 bases, with 12 bases between them. Germline V gene lookup returns CDR1 LNHDA and CDR2 SQIVND (reference sequence). The CDR3 loop reads CASSMAGGITGELFF. The CDR3 DNA reads as TGTGCCAGTAGTATGGCAGGGGGGATCACCGGGGAGCTGTTTTTT. The whole variable domain, filled in from reference TRBV19 and TRBJ2-2, reads DGGITQSPKYLFRKEGQNVTLSCEQNLNHDAMYWYRQDPGQGLRLIYYSQIVNDFQKGDIAEGYSVSREKKESFPLTVTSAQKNPTAFYLCASSMAGGITGELFFGEGSRLTVL.

The table lists this clonotype with many counts. The rearrangement links TRBV20-1 to TRBJ2-3; TRBD2 matches 10 bases. Germline V gives CDR1 DFQATT, CDR2 SNEGSKA (reference sequence). Trimming at V came to 5 bases and at J to 2 bases, leaving 7 bases not matched to a gene. The CDR3 covers 15 residues. The CDR3 loop reads CSAGTGTSVTDTQYF. The CDR3 nucleotides are TGCAGTGCTGGAACCGGGACTAGCGTCACAGATACGCAGTATTTT.

This clonotype has a count of ten or more. J is TRBJ2-7 and V is TRBV29-1; possibly TRBD1 for D (5 bases). The CDR3 is 15 amino acids. Trimming took 4 bases from V and 0 from J, leaving 16 bases between them. CDR1 and CDR2 (germline): SQVTM, ANQGSEA. In DNA form, the CDR3 reads TGCAGCGTTGGAAAGGACAATTCCCCCTCCTACGAGCAGTACTTC. Amino acids: CSVGKDNSPSYEQYF.

This clonotype was recorded at least ten times. The chain has TRBV6-2 or TRBV6-3 and TRBJ2-3; 12 nucleotides agree with TRBD2. The V gene end was trimmed by 5 bases and the J gene end by 0 bases; junction bases not matched to a gene: 6. Germline CDR1 MNHEY, CDR2 SVGEGT. The CDR3 totals 17 residues. CDR3: CASSDETSGRSTDTQYF. CDR3 in DNA: TGTGCCAGCAGTGACGAGACTAGCGGGAGAAGCACAGATACGCAGTATTTT.